The 20 T cell receptor beta chains listed next were all sequenced from one sample in a study of T-cell reconstitution after alpha-beta-depleted transplantation in children. During its preparation, the TCRbeta library received unique molecular identifiers. MiXCR, applied by TCRdb to the PCR reads, yields one record per CDR3 protein. The sample yields 200,000 to 250,000 distinct CDR3 sequences, roughly 8.2% seen once. The source was PBMCs, mostly from graft donor cells, collected 180 days after TCRalphabeta/CD19-depleted stem cell transplant. These receptors originate from a male patient under 18 who had a stem cell transplant for acute lymphoblastic leukemia, so the T cells may come from the graft donor.

This clonotype was detected once. A much more abundant neighbour one base away suggests this may be a read error. The V gene is TRBV12-3 or TRBV12-4, the J gene TRBJ1-5, with TRBD1 identical over 8 bases. The CDR3 covers 17 residues. V gave up 2 bases and J gave up 3 bases; unmatched junction bases: 9. CDR3 coding DNA: TGTGCCAGCAGTTTAATTACAGGGGGAAAGAACAATCAGCCCCAGCATTTT. Translation gives CASSLITGGKNNQPQHF.

This clonotype was found many times. This chain joins TRBV7-3 and TRBJ1-6; D remains ambiguous. Trimming pared 5 bases from V and 8 bases from J, leaving 10 bases between. This CDR3 has 13 amino acids. CDR1 is SGHTA, CDR2 FQGTGA, per germline. CDR3 protein: CASSLTWDSPLHF. The CDR3 nucleotides read TGTGCCAGCAGCCTGACATGGGATTCACCCCTCCACTTT.

The table lists this clonotype with many counts. The chain carries TRBV20-1 and TRBJ2-1; 7 bases fit TRBD2. The V gene end was trimmed by 0 bases and the J gene end by 4 bases; junction bases not matched to a gene: 6. This CDR3 spans 15 amino acids. Germline CDR1 reads DFQATT; CDR2 reads SNEGSKA (reference sequence). The CDR3: CSARDPGGPYNEQFF. DNA for the CDR3: TGCAGTGCTAGAGATCCGGGAGGACCTTACAATGAGCAGTTCTTC.

This clonotype was seen repeatedly, ten times or more. The V and J genes are TRBV20-1 and TRBJ1-2; D is perhaps TRBD1 (6 bases). Germline CDR1 DFQATT, CDR2 SNEGSKA (reference sequence). This CDR3 spans 14 amino acids. With 1 base removed from V and 4 bases from J, the gap between germline ends came to 13 bases. The DNA for the CDR3 is TGCAGTGCTAGAGGCCGACAGGACTTCTATGGCTACACCTTC. Protein sequence: CSARGRQDFYGYTF.

This clonotype was counted a few times. The J gene is TRBJ1-4, the V gene TRBV23-1; D not resolved. Being an ORF, TRBV23-1 has a function that is uncertain. The CDR3 loop spans 14 amino acids. V lost 4 bases to trimming and J lost 7 bases, with 13 bases between them. This chain's CDR3 is CASSPWWLGEKLFF. The DNA for the CDR3 is TGCGCCAGCAGTCCTTGGTGGCTAGGTGAAAAACTGTTTTTT.

The sample holds many counts of this clonotype. V and J are TRBV28 and TRBJ2-1, with 8 positions matching TRBD2. V lost 3 bases to trimming and J lost 9 bases; unmatched junction nucleotides: 13. The length of the CDR3 is 16 residues. CDR1 is MDHEN and CDR2 is SYDVKM in the germline V gene. Here the CDR3 reads CASSFQGLPRGGEQFF. The CDR3 nucleotides read TGTGCCAGCAGTTTTCAGGGACTGCCCCGGGGGGGTGAGCAGTTCTTC.

In its sample, this clonotype was seen many times. The CDR3 sequence is CASRGLAGLHEQFF. CDR3 sequence (DNA): TGTGCCTCCCGGGGACTAGCGGGGCTCCATGAGCAGTTCTTC. V is TRBV7-9 and J is TRBJ2-1, with TRBD2 identical over 13 bases. Germline loops: CDR1 SEHNR, CDR2 FQNEAQ (reference sequence). The CDR3 sequence is 14 residues long. The V gene end was trimmed by 11 bases and the J gene end by 8 bases; junction bases not matched to a gene: 9.

At least ten counts were recorded for this clonotype. The gene calls are TRBV20-1 and TRBJ2-2; D call uncertain. The CDR3 sequence is 16 residues long. V lost 0 bases to trimming and J lost 0 bases, with 11 bases between them. Germline V gene data show CDR1 as DFQATT and CDR2 as SNEGSKA (reference sequence). This chain's CDR3 is CSARDRLLANTGELFF. The DNA of the CDR3 is TGCAGTGCTAGAGATCGTCTTTTAGCGAACACCGGGGAGCTGTTTTTT.

This clonotype occurred many times. The chain uses TRBV10-3 and TRBJ1-1; D uncertain. V lost 2 bases and J 1 base, leaving 8 bases between the germline ends. The CDR3 covers 14 residues. Per germline, CDR1 ENHRY and CDR2 SYGVKD. This chain's CDR3 is CAISETRTNTEAFF. CDR3 DNA sequence: TGTGCCATCAGTGAGACAAGAACGAACACTGAAGCTTTCTTT.

The table lists this clonotype with many counts. The chain has TRBV5-1 and TRBJ1-1; D ambiguous. Germline CDR1 and CDR2: SGHRS and YFSETQ. Trimming took off 2 bases at V and 1 base at J, with 9 bases between the two ends. The CDR3 is made up of 14 amino acids. DNA for the CDR3: TGCGCCAGCAGCTTTCAGAGCTCGAACACTGAAGCTTTCTTT. Its translation: CASSFQSSNTEAFF.

This clonotype was seen at least ten times. This sequence joins TRBV6-5 and TRBJ2-3, with TRBD2 identical over 7 bases. Germline V gene lookup returns CDR1 MNHEY and CDR2 SVGAGI. This CDR3 has 15 residues. With V trimmed by 0 bases and J by 7 bases, 7 bases remained unmatched. DNA of the CDR3: TGTGCCAGCAGTTACTCGACCGCGGGAGTGAATACGCAGTATTTT. It is translated as CASSYSTAGVNTQYF.

Here the CDR3 reads CASSLGPGGNSPLHF. The CDR3 DNA reads TGTGCCAGCAGCTTAGGGCCCGGGGGGAATTCACCCCTCCACTTT. The chain combines TRBV7-6 with TRBJ1-6; a weak D match, TRBD1 (5 bases). The germline gives CDR1 SGHVS, CDR2 FNYEAQ. V lost 1 base and J 7 bases, leaving 11 bases between the germline ends. The CDR3 spans 15 residues. Full variable domain (rest looked up from reference TRBV7-6 and TRBJ1-6): GAGVSQSPRYKVTKRGQDVALRCDPISGHVSLYWYRQALGQGPEFLTYFNYEAQQDKSGLPNDRFSAERPEGSISTLTIQRTEQRDSAMYRCASSLGPGGNSPLHFGNGTRLTVT.

The table lists this clonotype with many counts. This sequence joins TRBV29-1 and TRBJ2-6; perhaps TRBD2 as D (6 bases). V was cut by 6 bases and J by 4 bases, with 22 bases left in between. Germline CDR1 SQVTM, CDR2 ANQGSEA. This CDR3 is built from 17 residues. The CDR3 protein is CSVQLAANAFGANVLTF. CDR3 in DNA: TGCAGCGTCCAACTAGCAGCCAATGCCTTCGGGGCCAACGTCCTGACTTTC.

Concerning this clonotype itself: A much more abundant neighbour one base away suggests this may be a read error. The chain joins TRBV7-2 to TRBJ2-2, with 8 bases lining up with TRBD2. V lost 8 bases and J lost 9; bases outside the gene matches: 11. This CDR3 region has 14 residues. Germline loops: CDR1 SGHTA, CDR2 FQGNSA. The CDR3 bases are TGTGCCAGCGGCCCGGGGGGGGCCGGCCGGGAGCTGTTTTTT. Translating it yields CASGPGGAGRELFF.

This clonotype has a count of ten or more. V and J are TRBV12-3 or TRBV12-4 and TRBJ1-3; the D is unclear. The CDR3 runs to 15 residues. V dropped 3 bases and J dropped 0 bases, with 9 bases sitting between them. The CDR3 nucleotides are TGTGCCAGCAGTTTCGGCAGACGCTCTGGAAACACCATATATTTT. This translates into CASSFGRRSGNTIYF.

This clonotype was seen many times. The chain employs TRBV3-1 and TRBJ2-5; D remains unclear. Germline V gene data show CDR1 as LGHDT and CDR2 as YNNKEL (reference sequence). This CDR3 region has 11 residues. V was shortened by 1 base and J by 7 bases, with 4 bases between the two germline ends. CDR3 sequence: CASSQVGTQYF. In nucleotides, the CDR3 is TGTGCCAGCAGCCAAGTGGGGACCCAGTACTTC.

In its sample, this clonotype was seen many times. V and J are TRBV7-3 and TRBJ2-6; D unclear. The germline V and J ends were trimmed by 1 base and 1 base, with 8 bases remaining between them. The CDR3 has 16 residues. Germline CDR1 is SGHTA and CDR2 is FQGTGA. DNA for the CDR3: TGTGCCAGCAGCTTAAGGGCCCGGTCTGGGGCCAACGTCCTGACTTTC. It is translated as CASSLRARSGANVLTF. The full variable domain, completed using reference TRBV7-3 and TRBJ2-6, is GAGVSQTPSNKVTEKGKYVELRCDPISGHTALYWYRQSLGQGPEFLIYFQGTGAADDSGLPNDRFFAVRPEGSVSTLKIQRTERGDSAVYLCASSLRARSGANVLTFGAGSRLTVL.

There are many counts of this clonotype. V and J are TRBV29-1 and TRBJ2-1, with D hard to call. The CDR3 extends over 15 amino acids. Germline-derived CDR1 and CDR2 are SQVTM and ANQGSEA. Trimming shortened V by 1 base and J by 3 bases, and 13 bases separated the two germline ends. The CDR3 loop is CSVEARGSLYNEQFF. The CDR3 DNA sequence: TGCAGCGTTGAAGCACGAGGTTCCCTCTACAATGAGCAGTTCTTC.

This clonotype appeared many times. The J gene is TRBJ2-2, the V gene TRBV9, with D unclear. In germline, CDR1 is SGDLS, CDR2 YYNGEE. V was trimmed by 0 bases and J by 0 bases, leaving 6 bases between them. This CDR3 contains 15 residues. This chain's CDR3 is CASSVGATNTGELFF. In nucleotides, the CDR3 is TGTGCCAGCAGCGTAGGGGCCACGAACACCGGGGAGCTGTTTTTT.

The table lists this clonotype with many counts. The genes are TRBV19 and TRBJ2-5; the match to TRBD1 covers 8 bases. The CDR3 runs to 14 residues. Trimming cost V 5 bases and J 2 bases; bases outside gene matches: 4. In germline, CDR1 is LNHDA, CDR2 SQIVND (reference sequence). The CDR3 spells CASSPWTGQETQYF. DNA of the CDR3: TGTGCCAGTAGTCCCTGGACAGGGCAAGAGACCCAGTACTTC.